What follows describes a single TCR beta chain. The record originates from a study of blood T cell repertoires in COVID-19. Study background: Spain, Italy and the United States supplied samples that represented acute and convalescent COVID-19.

Per the study methods: How many nucleated cells were present was estimated from reference gene primer amplification. Profiled with immunoSEQ multiplex PCR; TCRdb holds only in-frame clones, not every one. V and J calls and clone size follow that table, whereas D and trimming were derived from the DNA. The sample holds about 220,000 clones, 84% seen once. Trimming left V 0 bases short and J 7 bases short, with 13 bases between. The length of the CDR3 is 14 residues. CDR1 is SGDLS, CDR2 YYNGEE, per germline. The chain employs TRBV9 and TRBJ1-2; D gene ambiguous. The sample was peripheral blood. The clonotype comes from a man aged 40-50 years who had recovered from COVID-19. The CDR3 coding sequence is TGTGCCAGCAGCGTAGGGGTGGGAGTGAGTGGCTACACCTTC. Translated, it gives CASSVGVGVSGYTF.